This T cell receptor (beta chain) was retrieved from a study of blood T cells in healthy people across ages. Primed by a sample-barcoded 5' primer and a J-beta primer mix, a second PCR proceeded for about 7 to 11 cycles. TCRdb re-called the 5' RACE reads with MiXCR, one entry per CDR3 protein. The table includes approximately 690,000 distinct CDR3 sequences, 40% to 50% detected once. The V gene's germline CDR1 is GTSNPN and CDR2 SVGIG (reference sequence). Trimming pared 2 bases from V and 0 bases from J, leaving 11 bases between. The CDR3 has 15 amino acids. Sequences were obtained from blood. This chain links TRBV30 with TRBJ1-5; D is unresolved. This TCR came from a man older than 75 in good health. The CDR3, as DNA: TGTGCCTGGAGTCGGGAATCCCATAGCAATCAGCCCCAGCATTTT. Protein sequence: CAWSRESHSNQPQHF.